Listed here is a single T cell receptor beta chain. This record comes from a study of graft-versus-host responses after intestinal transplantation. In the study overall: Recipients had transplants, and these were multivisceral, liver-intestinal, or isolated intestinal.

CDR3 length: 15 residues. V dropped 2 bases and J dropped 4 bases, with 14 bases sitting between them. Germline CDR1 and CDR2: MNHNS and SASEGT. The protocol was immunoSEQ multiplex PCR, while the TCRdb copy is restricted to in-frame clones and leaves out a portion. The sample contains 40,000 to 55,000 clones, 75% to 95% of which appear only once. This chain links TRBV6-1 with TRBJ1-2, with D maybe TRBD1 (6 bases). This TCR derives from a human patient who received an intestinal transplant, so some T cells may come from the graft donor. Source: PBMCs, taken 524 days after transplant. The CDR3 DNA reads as TGTGCCAGCAGTGAAAATGGGGGGGCATCCTATGGCTACACCTTC. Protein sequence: CASSENGGASYGYTF.